The clone carrying this T cell receptor beta chain was counted many times. How the authors handled the data: Nucleated cell number was recorded as an estimate derived from reference gene primer amplification. Method: immunoSEQ multiplex PCR; TCRdb's copy keeps in-frame clones and lacks some. V and J calls plus clone size are reproduced from that table; the DNA served to infer D and trimming. The repertoire holds approximately 260,000 clones, with around 86% as singletons. This record belongs to a study of blood T cell repertoires in COVID-19. From germline, CDR1 is MNHEY and CDR2 SVGEGT. V lost 5 bases and J 0 bases, leaving 17 bases between the germline ends. The CDR3 length is 17 residues.

Sequencing input: peripheral blood. The V call is TRBV6-2 or TRBV6-3, the J call TRBJ1-5; no firm D call. The sequence was collected from a woman in her fifties or sixties with active or convalescent COVID-19. The CDR3 DNA reads as TGTGCCAGCAGTACATGGGCAGATTCCTATAGCAATCAGCCCCAGCATTTT. This encodes CASSTWADSYSNQPQHF.